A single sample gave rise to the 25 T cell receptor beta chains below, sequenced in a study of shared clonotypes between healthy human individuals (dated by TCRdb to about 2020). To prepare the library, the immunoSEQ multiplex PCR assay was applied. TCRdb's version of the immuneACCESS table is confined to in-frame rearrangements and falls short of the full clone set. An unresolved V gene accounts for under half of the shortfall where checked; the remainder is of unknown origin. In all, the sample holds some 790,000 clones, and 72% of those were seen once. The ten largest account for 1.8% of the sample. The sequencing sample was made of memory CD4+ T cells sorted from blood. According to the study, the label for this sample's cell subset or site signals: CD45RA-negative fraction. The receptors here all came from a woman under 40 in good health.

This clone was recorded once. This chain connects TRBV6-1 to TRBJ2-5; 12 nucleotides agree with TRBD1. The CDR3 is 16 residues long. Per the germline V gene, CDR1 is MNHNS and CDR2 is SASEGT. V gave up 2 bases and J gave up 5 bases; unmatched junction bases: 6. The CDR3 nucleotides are TGTGCCAGCAGTGAATCCGGGACAGGGGGCTGGGAGACCCAGTACTTC. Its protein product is CASSESGTGGWETQYF.

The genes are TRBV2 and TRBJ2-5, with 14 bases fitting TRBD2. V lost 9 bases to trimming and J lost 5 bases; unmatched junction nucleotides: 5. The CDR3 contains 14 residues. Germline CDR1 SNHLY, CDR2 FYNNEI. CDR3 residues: CARGLAGVWETQYF. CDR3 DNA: TGTGCCAGGGGACTAGCGGGAGTATGGGAGACCCAGTACTTC.

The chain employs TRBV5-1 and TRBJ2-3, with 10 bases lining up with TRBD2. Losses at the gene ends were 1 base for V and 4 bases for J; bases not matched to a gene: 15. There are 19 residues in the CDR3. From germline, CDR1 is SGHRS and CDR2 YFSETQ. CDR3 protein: CASSLRVAGGSGKSDTQYF. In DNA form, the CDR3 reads TGCGCCAGCAGCTTGAGGGTAGCGGGAGGATCAGGGAAGTCAGATACGCAGTATTTT.

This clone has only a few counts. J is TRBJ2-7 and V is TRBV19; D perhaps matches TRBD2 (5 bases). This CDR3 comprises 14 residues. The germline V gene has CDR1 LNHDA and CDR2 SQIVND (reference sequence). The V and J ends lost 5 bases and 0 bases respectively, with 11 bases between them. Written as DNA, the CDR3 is TGTGCCAGTAGTGCCGACTACGCCTCCTACGAGCAGTACTTC. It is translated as CASSADYASYEQYF. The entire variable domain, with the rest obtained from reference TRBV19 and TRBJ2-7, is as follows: DGGITQSPKYLFRKEGQNVTLSCEQNLNHDAMYWYRQDPGQGLRLIYYSQIVNDFQKGDIAEGYSVSREKKESFPLTVTSAQKNPTAFYLCASSADYASYEQYFGPGTRLTVT.

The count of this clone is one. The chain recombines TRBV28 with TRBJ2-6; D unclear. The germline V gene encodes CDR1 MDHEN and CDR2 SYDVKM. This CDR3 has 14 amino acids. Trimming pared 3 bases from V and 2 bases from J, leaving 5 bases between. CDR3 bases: TGTGCCAGCAGTTTCACCCCTGGGGCCAACGTCCTGACTTTC. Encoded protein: CASSFTPGANVLTF.

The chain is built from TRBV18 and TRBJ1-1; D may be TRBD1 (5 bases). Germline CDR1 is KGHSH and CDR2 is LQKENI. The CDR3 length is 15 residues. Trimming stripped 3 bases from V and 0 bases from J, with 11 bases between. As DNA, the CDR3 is TGTGCCAGCTCACCTTCAGGGAACATGAACACTGAAGCTTTCTTT. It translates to CASSPSGNMNTEAFF.

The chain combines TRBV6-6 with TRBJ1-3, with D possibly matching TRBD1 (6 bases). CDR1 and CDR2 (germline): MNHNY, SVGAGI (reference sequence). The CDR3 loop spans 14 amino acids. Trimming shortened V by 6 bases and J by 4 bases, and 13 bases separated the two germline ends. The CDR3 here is CASSPRDIGNTIYF. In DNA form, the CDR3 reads TGTGCCAGCAGCCCCCGGGACATCGGAAACACCATATATTTT.

The CDR3 DNA follows: TGTGCCAGCAGCTTAGTAGGGCGTAATCAGCCCCAGCATTTT. It yields the protein CASSLVGRNQPQHF. The V and J genes are TRBV7-9 and TRBJ1-5; D gene uncertain. Germline assignment: CDR1 SEHNR and CDR2 FQNEAQ (reference sequence). The CDR3 totals 14 residues. V lost 1 base, J lost 4 bases, and 8 bases lay in between.

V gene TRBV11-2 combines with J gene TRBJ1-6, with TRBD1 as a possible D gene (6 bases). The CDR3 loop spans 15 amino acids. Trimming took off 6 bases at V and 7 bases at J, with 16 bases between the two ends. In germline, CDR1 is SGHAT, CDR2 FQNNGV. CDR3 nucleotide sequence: TGTGCCAGCAGAACCCTACAGGGAAGGAATTCACCCCTCCACTTT. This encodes CASRTLQGRNSPLHF.

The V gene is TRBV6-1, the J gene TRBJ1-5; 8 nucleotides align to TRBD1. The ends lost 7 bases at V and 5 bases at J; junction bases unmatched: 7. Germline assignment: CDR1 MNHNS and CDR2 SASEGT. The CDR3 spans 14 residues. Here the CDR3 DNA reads TGTGCCAGCATATATGGGACAGGTGATCAGCCCCAGCATTTT. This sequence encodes CASIYGTGDQPQHF.

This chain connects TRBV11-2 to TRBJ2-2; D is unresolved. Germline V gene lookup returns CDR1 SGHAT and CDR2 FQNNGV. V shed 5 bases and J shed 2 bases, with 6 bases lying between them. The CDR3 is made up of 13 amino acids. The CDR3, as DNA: TGTGCCAGCAGCCCAGAAAACACCGGGGAGCTGTTTTTT. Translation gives CASSPENTGELFF.

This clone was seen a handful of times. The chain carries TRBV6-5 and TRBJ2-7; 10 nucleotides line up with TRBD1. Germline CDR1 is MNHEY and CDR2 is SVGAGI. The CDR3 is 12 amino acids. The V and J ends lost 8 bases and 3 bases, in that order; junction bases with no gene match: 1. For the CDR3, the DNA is TGTGCCAGCCGGGACAGGGGCTACGAGCAGTACTTC. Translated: CASRDRGYEQYF.

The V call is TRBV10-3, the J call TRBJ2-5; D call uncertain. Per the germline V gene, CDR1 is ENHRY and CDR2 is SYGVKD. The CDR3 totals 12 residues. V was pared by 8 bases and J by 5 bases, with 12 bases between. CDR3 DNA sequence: TGTGCCATCGGGCAGGCAGATGAGACCCAGTACTTC. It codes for CAIGQADETQYF.

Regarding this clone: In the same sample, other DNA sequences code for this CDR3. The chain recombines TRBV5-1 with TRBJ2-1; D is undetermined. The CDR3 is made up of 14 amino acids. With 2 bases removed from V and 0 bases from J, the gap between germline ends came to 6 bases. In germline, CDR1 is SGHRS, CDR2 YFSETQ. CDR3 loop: CASSFDSSYNEQFF. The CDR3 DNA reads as TGCGCCAGCAGCTTCGACTCCTCCTACAATGAGCAGTTCTTC.

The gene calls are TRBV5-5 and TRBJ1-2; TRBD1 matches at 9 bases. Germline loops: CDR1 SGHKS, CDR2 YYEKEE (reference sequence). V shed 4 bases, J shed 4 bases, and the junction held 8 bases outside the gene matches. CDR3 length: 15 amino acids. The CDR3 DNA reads TGTGCCAGCAGCCCGGACAGGGGTTTTGTCTATGGCTACACCTTC. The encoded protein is CASSPDRGFVYGYTF.

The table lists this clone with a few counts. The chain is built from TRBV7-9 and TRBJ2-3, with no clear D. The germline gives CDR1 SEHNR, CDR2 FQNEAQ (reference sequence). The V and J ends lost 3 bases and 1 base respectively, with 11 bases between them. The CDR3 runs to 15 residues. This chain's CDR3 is CASSFGYHGTDTQYF. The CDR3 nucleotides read TGTGCCAGCAGCTTTGGCTATCATGGCACAGATACGCAGTATTTT.

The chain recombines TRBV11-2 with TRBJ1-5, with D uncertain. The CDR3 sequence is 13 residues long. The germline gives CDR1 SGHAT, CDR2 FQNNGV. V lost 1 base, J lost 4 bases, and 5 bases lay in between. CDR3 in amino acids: CASSLGANQPQHF. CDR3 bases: TGTGCCAGCAGCTTAGGGGCTAATCAGCCCCAGCATTTT.

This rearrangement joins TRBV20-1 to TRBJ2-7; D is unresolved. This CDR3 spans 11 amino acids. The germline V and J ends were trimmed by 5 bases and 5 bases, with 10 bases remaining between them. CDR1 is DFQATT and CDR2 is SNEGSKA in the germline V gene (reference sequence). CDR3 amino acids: CSAVNRNEQYF. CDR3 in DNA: TGCAGTGCTGTAAATAGAAACGAGCAGTACTTC.

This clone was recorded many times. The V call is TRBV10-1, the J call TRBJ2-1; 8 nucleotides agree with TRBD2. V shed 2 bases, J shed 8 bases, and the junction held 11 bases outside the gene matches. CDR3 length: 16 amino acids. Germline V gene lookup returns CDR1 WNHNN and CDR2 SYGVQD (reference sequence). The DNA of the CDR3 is TGCGCCAGCAGTGAGGCGGTAGCGGGATCGTTGGATGAGCAGTTCTTC. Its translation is CASSEAVAGSLDEQFF.

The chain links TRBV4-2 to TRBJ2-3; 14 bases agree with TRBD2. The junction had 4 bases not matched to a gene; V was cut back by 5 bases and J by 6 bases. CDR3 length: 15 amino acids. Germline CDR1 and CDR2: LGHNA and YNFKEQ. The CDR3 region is CASSLGTSGSDTQYF. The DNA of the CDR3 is TGTGCCAGCAGCTTAGGGACTAGCGGGAGTGATACGCAGTATTTT.

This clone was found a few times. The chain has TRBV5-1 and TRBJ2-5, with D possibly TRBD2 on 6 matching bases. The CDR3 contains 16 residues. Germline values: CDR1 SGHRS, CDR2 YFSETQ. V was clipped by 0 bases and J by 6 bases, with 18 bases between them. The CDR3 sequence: CASSLAGGQGEQTQYF. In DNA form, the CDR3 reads TGCGCCAGCAGCTTGGCCGGGGGTCAGGGTGAACAGACCCAGTACTTC.

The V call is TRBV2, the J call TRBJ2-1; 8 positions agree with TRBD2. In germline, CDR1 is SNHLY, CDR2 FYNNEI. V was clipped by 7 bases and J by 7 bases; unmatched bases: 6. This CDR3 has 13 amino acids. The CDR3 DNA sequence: TGTGCCAGCAAACAGCGGGAGAGTAATGAGCAGTTCTTC. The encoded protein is CASKQRESNEQFF.

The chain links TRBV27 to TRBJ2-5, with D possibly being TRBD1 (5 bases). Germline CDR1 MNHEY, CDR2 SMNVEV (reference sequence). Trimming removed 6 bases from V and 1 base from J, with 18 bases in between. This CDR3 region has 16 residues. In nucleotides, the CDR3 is TGTGCCAGCAGACCCCGCCCGACAGCATTCCAAGAGACCCAGTACTTC. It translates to CASRPRPTAFQETQYF.

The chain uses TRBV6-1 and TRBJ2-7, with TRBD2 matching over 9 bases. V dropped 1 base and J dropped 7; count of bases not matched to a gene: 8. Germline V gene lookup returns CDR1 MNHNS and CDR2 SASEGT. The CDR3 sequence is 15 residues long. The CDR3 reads CASSEGLADYREQYF. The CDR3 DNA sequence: TGTGCCAGCAGTGAAGGACTAGCGGACTATAGGGAGCAGTACTTC.

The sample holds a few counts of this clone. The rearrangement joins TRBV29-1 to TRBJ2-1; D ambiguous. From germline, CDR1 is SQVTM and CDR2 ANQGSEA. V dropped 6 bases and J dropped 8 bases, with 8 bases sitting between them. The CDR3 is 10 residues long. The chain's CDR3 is CSVATYEQFF. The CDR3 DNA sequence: TGCAGCGTAGCTACGTATGAGCAGTTCTTC.